The T cell receptor (beta chain) described here comes from a study of CXCR3-negative and CXCR3-positive naive CD8 T cells. As for the study in general: Sequencing brought in 150 million or so TRB reads altogether, and each library got about 1.5 +/- 0.3 million. Study outcomes and limitations: For the naive subsets, surface CD5 was similar, and TCR strength was inferred from TRB CDR3 properties. CXCR3-positive naive cells had more hydrophobic TRB CDR3s than CXCR3-negative naive cells.

TRB cDNA libraries were made by UMI-labeled 5' RACE. TCRdb reprocessed the 5' RACE reads, with one entry per CDR3 protein and no DNA. This sample contains about 130,000 distinct CDR3 sequences. Per CD8+ T cell subset, triplicate sorts of some 280,000 cells each were done. The naive CD8+ gate required CD45RO-CCR7+CD27+CD95- phenotype. The CDR3 sequence is 16 residues long. CDR1 PRHDT and CDR2 FYEKMQ come from the germline V gene (reference sequence). Note on this clonotype: Its antigen is unknown.

Material for sequencing was naive CXCR3+ CD8+ T cells from blood. Subset noted: CD45RO-CCR7+CD27+CD95- naive CD8+ T cells expressing CXCR3 (TNR3+). The receptor's source is a human donor in good health. Some clones in this sample may be carry-over from other donors' samples. This sequence joins TRBV13 and TRBJ1-1. The CDR3 here is CASSSRDYLLGTEAFF.